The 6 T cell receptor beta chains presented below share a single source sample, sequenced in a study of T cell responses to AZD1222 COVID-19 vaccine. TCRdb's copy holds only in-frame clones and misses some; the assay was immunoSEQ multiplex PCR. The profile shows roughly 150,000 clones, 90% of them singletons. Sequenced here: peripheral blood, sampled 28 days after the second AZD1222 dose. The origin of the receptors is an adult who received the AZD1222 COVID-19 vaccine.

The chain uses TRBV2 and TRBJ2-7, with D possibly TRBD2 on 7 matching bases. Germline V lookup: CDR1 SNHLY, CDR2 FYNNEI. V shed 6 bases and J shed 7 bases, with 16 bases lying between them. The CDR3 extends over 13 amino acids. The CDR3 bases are TGTGCCAGCAGCGGCCGGGGGGCGCGGGAGCAGTACTTC. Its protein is CASSGRGAREQYF. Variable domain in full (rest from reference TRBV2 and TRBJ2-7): EPEVTQTPSHQVTQMGQEVILRCVPISNHLYFYWYRQILGQKVEFLVSFYNNEISEKSEIFDDQFSVERPDGSNFTLKIRSTKLEDSAMYFCASSGRGAREQYFGPGTRLTVT.

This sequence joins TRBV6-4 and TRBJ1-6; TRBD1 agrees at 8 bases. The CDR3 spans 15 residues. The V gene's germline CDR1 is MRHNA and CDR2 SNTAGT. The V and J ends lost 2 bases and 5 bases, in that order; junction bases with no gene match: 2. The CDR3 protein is CASSDGQGDNSPLHF. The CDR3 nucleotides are TGTGCCAGCAGTGACGGACAGGGCGATAATTCACCCCTCCACTTT.

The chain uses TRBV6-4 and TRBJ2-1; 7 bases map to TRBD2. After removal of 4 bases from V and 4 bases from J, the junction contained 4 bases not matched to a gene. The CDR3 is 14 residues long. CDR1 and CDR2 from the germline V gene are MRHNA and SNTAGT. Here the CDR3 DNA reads TGTGCCAGCAGTGCAAACGGGGGGTACAATGAGCAGTTCTTC. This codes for CASSANGGYNEQFF.

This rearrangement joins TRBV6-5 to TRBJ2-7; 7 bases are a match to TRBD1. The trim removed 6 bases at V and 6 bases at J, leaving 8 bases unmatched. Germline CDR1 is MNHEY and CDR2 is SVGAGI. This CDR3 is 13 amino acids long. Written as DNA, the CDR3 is TGTGCCAGCAGCCCGGACAGGATTAGCGAGCAGTACGTC. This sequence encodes CASSPDRISEQYV.

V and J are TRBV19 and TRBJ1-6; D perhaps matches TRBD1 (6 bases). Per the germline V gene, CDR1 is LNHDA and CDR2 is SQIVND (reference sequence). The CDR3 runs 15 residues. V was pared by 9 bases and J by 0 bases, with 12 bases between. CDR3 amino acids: CASRQDSSYNSPLHF. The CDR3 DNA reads TGTGCCAGCAGACAGGATAGCTCCTATAATTCACCCCTCCACTTT.

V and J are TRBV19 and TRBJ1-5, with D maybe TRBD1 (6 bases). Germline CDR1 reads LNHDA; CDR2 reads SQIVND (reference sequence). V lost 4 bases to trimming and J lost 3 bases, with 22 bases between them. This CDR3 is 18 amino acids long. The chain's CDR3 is CASSTGLRQVNYNQPQHF. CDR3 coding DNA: TGTGCCAGTAGTACGGGGCTTCGACAGGTGAATTACAATCAGCCCCAGCATTTT. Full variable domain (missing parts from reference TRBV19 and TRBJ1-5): DGGITQSPKYLFRKEGQNVTLSCEQNLNHDAMYWYRQDPGQGLRLIYYSQIVNDFQKGDIAEGYSVSREKKESFPLTVTSAQKNPTAFYLCASSTGLRQVNYNQPQHFGDGTRLSIL.